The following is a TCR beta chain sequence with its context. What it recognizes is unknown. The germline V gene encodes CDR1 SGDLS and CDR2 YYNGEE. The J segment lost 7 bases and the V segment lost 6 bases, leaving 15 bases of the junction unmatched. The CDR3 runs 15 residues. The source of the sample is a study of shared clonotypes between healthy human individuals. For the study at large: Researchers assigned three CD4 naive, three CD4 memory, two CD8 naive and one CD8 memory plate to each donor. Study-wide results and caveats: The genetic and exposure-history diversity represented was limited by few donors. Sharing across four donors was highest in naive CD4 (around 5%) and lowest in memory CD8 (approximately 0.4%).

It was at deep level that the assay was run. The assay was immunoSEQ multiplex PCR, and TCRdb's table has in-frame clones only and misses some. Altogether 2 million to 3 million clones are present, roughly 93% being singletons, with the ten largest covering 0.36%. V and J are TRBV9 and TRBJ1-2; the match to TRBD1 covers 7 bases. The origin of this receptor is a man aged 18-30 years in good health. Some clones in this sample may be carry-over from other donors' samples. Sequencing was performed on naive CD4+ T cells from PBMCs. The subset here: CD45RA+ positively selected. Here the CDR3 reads CASNPHPDRVVGYTF. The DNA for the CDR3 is TGTGCCAGCAACCCACACCCTGACAGGGTGGTTGGCTACACCTTC.